This T cell receptor (beta chain) was documented in a study of T cell repertoires in cytomegalovirus infection. TCRdb re-called the reads with MiXCR, one entry per CDR3 protein. The sample lists about 330,000 distinct CDR3 sequences, more than 8% occurring once. At least ten counts were recorded for this clonotype. The CDR3 has 14 residues. The germline gives CDR1 LGHNA, CDR2 YSLEER. V was trimmed by 4 bases and J by 2 bases, leaving 10 bases between them. The sample comprised PBMCs. This chain uses TRBV4-3 with TRBJ2-3; TRBD1 is a possible D gene (6 bases). This receptor was identified in a human donor in good health (CMV status not recorded). Some clones in this sample may be carry-over from other donors' samples. The chain's CDR3 is CASSPRQATDTQYF. The CDR3 DNA sequence: TGCGCCAGCAGCCCCCGACAGGCCACAGATACGCAGTATTTT.